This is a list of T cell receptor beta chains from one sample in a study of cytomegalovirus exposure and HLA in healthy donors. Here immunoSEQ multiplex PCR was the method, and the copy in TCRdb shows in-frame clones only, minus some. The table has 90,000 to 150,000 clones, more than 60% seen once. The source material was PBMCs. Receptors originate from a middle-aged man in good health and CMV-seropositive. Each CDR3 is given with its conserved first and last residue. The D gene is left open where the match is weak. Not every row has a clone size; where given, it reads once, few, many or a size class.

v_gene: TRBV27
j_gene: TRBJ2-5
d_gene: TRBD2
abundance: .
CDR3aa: CASSLSTGGHRETQYF
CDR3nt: TGTGCCAGCAGTTTATCTACGGGGGGGCATAGGGAGACCCAGTACTTC

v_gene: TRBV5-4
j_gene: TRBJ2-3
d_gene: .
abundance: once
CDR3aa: CASSLRLDGSTDTQYF
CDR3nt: TGTGCCAGCAGCCTCAGACTAGACGGATCCACAGATACGCAGTATTTT

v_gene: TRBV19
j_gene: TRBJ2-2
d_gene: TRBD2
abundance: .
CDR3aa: CASSTLASNTGELFF
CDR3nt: TGTGCCAGTAGTACACTAGCGTCGAACACCGGGGAGCTGTTTTTT

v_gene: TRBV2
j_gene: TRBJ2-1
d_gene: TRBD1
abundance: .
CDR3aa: CASSEQGAINEQFF
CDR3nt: TGTGCCAGCAGTGAACAGGGGGCCATCAATGAGCAGTTCTTC

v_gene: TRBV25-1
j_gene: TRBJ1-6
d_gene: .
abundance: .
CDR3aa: CASSEPGYNSPLHF
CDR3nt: TGTGCCAGCAGTGAGCCGGGTTATAATTCACCCCTCCACTTT

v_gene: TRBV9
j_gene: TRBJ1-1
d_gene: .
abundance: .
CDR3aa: CASSGRQSLVPFF
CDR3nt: TGTGCCAGCAGCGGTAGACAGAGTCTCGTTCCTTTCTTT

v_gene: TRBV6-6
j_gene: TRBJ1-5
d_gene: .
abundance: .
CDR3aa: CASSPRVPGSNQPQHF
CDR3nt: TGTGCCAGCAGTCCCAGGGTTCCGGGTAGCAATCAGCCCCAGCATTTT

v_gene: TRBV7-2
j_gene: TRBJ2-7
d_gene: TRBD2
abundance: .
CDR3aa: CASSPVGRTRTSYEQYF
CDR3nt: TGTGCCAGCAGCCCAGTAGGTAGGACTAGGACGTCCTACGAGCAGTACTTC

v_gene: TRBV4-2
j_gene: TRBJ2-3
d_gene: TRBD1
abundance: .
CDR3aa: CASTQGVSSTDTQYF
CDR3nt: TGTGCCAGCACACAGGGGGTCTCTAGCACAGATACGCAGTATTTT

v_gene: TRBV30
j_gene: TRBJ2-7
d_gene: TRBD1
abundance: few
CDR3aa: CAADRGLEQYF
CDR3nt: TGTGCTGCCGACAGGGGGCTCGAGCAGTACTTC

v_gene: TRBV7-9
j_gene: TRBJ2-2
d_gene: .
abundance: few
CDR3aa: CGSTDLQAGELFF
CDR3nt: TGTGGGAGCACCGACCTTCAAGCCGGGGAGCTGTTTTTT

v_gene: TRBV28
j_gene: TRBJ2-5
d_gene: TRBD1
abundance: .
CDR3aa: CASRSSGGRETQYF
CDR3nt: TGTGCCAGCAGATCCTCAGGGGGTCGGGAGACCCAGTACTTC

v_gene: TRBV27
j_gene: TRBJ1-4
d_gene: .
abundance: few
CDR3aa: CASITPKGEKATNEKLFF
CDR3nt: TGTGCCAGCATAACCCCAAAGGGGGAAAAGGCAACTAATGAAAAACTGTTTTTT

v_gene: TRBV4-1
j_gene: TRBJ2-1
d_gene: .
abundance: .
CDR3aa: CASSLLDQTGINEQFF
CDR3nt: TGCGCCAGCAGTCTACTGGACCAAACAGGTATCAATGAGCAGTTCTTC

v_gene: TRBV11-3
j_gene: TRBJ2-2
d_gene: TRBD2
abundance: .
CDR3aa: CASSARGADTGELFF
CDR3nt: TGTGCCAGCAGCGCGCGGGGGGCCGACACCGGGGAGCTGTTTTTT

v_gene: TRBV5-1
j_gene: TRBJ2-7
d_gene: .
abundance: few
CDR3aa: CASSLGDTVISYEQYF
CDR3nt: TGCGCCAGCAGCTTGGGGGACACTGTCATCTCCTACGAGCAGTACTTC

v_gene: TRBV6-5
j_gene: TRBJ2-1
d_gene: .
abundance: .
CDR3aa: CASSYSPQGSYNEQFF
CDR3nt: TGTGCCAGCAGTTACAGCCCCCAGGGATCCTACAATGAGCAGTTCTTC

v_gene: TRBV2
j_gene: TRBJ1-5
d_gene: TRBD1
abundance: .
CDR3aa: CASHDRGRQPQHF
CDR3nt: TGTGCCAGCCATGACAGGGGGCGGCAGCCCCAGCATTTT

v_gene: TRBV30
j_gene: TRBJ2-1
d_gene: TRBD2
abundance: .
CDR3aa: CGAGGSGTFMGEQFF
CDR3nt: TGTGGGGCGGGGGGTAGCGGAACCTTTATGGGTGAGCAGTTCTTC

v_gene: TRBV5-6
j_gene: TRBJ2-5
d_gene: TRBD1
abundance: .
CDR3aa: CASRLIGGAKGETQYF
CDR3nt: TGTGCCAGCAGATTGATAGGGGGCGCGAAAGGGGAGACCCAGTACTTC

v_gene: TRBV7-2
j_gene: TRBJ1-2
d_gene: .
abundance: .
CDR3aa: CASSLTGWKYTF
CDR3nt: TGTGCCAGCAGCCTCACAGGGTGGAAATACACCTTC

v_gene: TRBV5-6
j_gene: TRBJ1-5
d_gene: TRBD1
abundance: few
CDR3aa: CASSLAQGGQPQHF
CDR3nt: TGTGCCAGCAGCTTGGCACAGGGGGGACAGCCCCAGCATTTT

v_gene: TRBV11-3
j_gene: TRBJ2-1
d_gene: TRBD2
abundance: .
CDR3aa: CASSLGGTSVNEQFF
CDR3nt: TGTGCCAGCAGCTTAGGCGGGACTAGTGTCAATGAGCAGTTCTTC